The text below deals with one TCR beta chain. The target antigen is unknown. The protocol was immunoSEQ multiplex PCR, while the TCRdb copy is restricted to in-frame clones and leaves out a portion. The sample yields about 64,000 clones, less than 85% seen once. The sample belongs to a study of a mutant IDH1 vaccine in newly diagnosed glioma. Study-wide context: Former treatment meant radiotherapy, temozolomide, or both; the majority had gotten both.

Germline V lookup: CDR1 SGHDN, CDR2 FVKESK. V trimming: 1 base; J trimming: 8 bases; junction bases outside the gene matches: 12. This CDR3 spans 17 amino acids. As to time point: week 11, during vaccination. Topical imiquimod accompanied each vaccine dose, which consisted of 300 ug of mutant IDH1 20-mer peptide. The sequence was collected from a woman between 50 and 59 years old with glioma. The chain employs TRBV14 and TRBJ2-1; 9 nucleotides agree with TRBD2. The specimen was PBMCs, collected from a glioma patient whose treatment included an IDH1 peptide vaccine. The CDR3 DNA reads TGTGCCAGCAGCCAAGGCAATACGGCGGGGGGGCGAGATGAGCAGTTCTTC. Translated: CASSQGNTAGGRDEQFF.